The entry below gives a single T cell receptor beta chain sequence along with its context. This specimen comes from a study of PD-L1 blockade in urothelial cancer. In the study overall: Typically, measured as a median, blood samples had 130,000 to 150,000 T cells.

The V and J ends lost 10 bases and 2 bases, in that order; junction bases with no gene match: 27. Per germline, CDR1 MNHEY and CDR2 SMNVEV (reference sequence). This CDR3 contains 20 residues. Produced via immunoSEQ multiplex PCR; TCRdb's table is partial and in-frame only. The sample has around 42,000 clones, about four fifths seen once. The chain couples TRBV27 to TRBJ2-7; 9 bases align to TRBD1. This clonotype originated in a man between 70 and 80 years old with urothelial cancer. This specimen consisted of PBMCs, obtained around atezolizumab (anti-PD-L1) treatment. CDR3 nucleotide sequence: TGTGCCACCAGGTTGGGTGGGTCTTTCGAACCGGGACAGGGTACCTACGAGCAGTACTTC. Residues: CATRLGGSFEPGQGTYEQYF.